Detailed here is one TCR beta chain. Genomic DNA templated the TCR beta VDJ and CDR3 profiling. TCRdb re-called the reads with MiXCR, one entry per CDR3 protein. The table lists roughly 160,000 distinct CDR3 sequences, roughly 48% of them singletons. All sequencing subjects had displayed CD8+CD57+ cell expansion on flow cytometry. By the time of blood sampling, patients had still received no therapy. This entry is derived from a study of CD8+CD57+ T cells in acquired aplastic anemia. CDR1 is SGHAT, CDR2 FQNNGV, per germline. The CDR3 is made up of 17 amino acids. The junction had 19 bases not matched to a gene; V was cut back by 4 bases and J by 8 bases.

Sequencing was carried out using sorted CD4+, CD8+, or CD8+CD57+ T cells (not recorded which) from PBMCs. The chain is built from TRBV11-2 and TRBJ1-2; 7 nucleotides agree with TRBD1. This clonotype originated in a human donor with aplastic anemia. For the CDR3, the DNA is TGTGCCAGCAGCTCAACCGGGGGCGACAGGGACGGTTCCGGCTACACCTTC. Its protein product is CASSSTGGDRDGSGYTF.